This T cell receptor (beta chain) originates from a study of blood T cell repertoires in COVID-19. Study overall: COVID-19 samples, acute and convalescent, were from the United States, Italy and Spain. T cells, B-cell-depleted T cells, or PBMCs supplied cDNA or gDNA.

Germline CDR1 and CDR2: SGHRS and YFSETQ. The length of the CDR3 is 14 residues. The ends were cut back, 1 base at V and 9 bases at J, with 11 bases in the middle. Authors' processing steps: Reference gene primer amplification gave nucleated cell count estimates. TCRdb's copy holds only in-frame clones and misses some; the assay was immunoSEQ multiplex PCR. V and J calls and clone size are copied from that table; D and trimming were computed from the DNA. There are roughly 180,000 clones in the sample; roughly 85% occur only once, and roughly 8.2% lies in the top ten. The rearrangement uses TRBV5-1 and TRBJ1-6; D may be TRBD1 (5 bases). The sample taken for sequencing was peripheral blood. The TCR comes from a woman aged 55-69 years with acute or convalescent COVID-19. CDR3 in amino acids: CASSLLQGSSPLHF. The DNA for the CDR3 is TGCGCCAGCAGCTTGCTCCAGGGTAGTTCACCCCTCCACTTT.